This is a list of T cell receptor beta chains from one sample in a study of blood T cell repertoires in COVID-19. Sequencing used immunoSEQ multiplex PCR; TCRdb keeps in-frame clones, though not all of them. The data contain around 300,000 clones, roughly 86% of them singletons. The material sequenced was PBMCs or T cells enriched from blood (not recorded which). The receptors stem from a woman aged 55-69 years who had recovered from COVID-19. The CDR3 runs from the conserved cysteine through the conserved F or W. The D gene is left open where the match is weak.

J,D,V,CDR3
TRBJ2-7,TRBD2,TRBV9,CASSVSSGSSHEQYF
TRBJ1-2,TRBD1,TRBV23-1,CASSPNSPGQGAIGYTF
TRBJ1-2,TRBD1,TRBV24-1,CATSGFGQGLYGYTF
TRBJ2-7,TRBD1,TRBV28,CASSSADRAPYEQYF
TRBJ2-1,TRBD2,TRBV7-2,CASSQTSGGAFEEQFF
TRBJ2-5,TRBD2,TRBV4-2,CASSHLPWASGGFQETQYF
TRBJ2-7,TRBD2,TRBV5-5,CASSPGLAGDPYEQYF
TRBJ2-5,-,TRBV5-4,CASSLEGSRGTQYF
TRBJ1-4,TRBD1,TRBV28,CASYPTQGALRLPEKLFF
TRBJ2-2,-,TRBV7-2,CASSSLGVGELFF
TRBJ1-2,-,TRBV7-9,CASSFGYGYTF
TRBJ2-7,-,TRBV7-9,CASSDRIYEQYF
TRBJ1-2,TRBD1,TRBV19,CASSMTGAGNYGYTF
TRBJ2-5,-,TRBV27,CASTGLQETQYF
TRBJ2-3,-,TRBV2,CASRPGQGRGTDTQYF
TRBJ2-1,TRBD2,TRBV6-2/TRBV6-3,CASSYWTSGINEQFF
TRBJ2-7,-,TRBV27,CASSLSYSYEQYF
TRBJ1-1,TRBD1,TRBV6-6,CASSRDRGTEAFF
TRBJ1-5,-,TRBV30,CAWSVRDNQPQHF
TRBJ1-2,-,TRBV13,CASSLYELGYTF
TRBJ2-1,TRBD2,TRBV11-2,CASSQTSGPNNEQFF
TRBJ2-3,TRBD1,TRBV11-2,CASSYTQGAGDTQYF
TRBJ2-3,TRBD2,TRBV3-1/TRBV3-2,CASSFTGGAGTDTQYF
TRBJ2-2,-,TRBV7-9,CASSPKNPIIAGELFF
TRBJ1-5,-,TRBV3-1/TRBV3-2,CASSLGGRAGNQPQHF
TRBJ1-2,TRBD1,TRBV7-9,CASSRKGAPEIYGYTF
TRBJ2-7,-,TRBV18,CASSPAGSYEQYF
TRBJ1-1,-,TRBV5-1,CASSFGQPGDTEAFF
TRBJ2-2,TRBD2,TRBV9,CASSVGTSGRGTGELFF